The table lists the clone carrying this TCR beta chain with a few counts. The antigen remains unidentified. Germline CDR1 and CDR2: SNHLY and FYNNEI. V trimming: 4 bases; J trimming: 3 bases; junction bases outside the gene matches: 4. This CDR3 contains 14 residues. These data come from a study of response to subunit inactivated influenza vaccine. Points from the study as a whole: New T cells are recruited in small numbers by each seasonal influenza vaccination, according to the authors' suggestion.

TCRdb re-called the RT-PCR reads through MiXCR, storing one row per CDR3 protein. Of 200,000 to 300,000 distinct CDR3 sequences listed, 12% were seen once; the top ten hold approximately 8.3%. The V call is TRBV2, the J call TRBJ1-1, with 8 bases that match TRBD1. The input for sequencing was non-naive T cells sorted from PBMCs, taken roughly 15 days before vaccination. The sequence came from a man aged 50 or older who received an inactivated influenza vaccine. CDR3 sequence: CASSGTGLYTEAFF. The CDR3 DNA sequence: TGTGCCAGCAGTGGGACAGGGTTGTACACTGAAGCTTTCTTT. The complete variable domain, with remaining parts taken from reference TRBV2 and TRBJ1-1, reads EPEVTQTPSHQVTQMGQEVILRCVPISNHLYFYWYRQILGQKVEFLVSFYNNEISEKSEIFDDQFSVERPDGSNFTLKIRSTKLEDSAMYFCASSGTGLYTEAFFGQGTRLTVV.